This is a list of T cell receptor beta chains from one sample in a study of shared clonotypes between healthy human individuals. Some clones are missing from TCRdb's copy, which holds only in-frame ones; the method was immunoSEQ multiplex PCR. The sample has some 360,000 clones, 70% to 75% seen once. What was sequenced was memory CD4+ T cells sorted from blood. All receptors come from a man aged 30 to 45 in good health. Each CDR3 is given with its conserved first and last residue. Each record gives: J gene, clone size, V gene, D gene, CDR3 DNA, CDR3 protein. The D gene is left open where the match is weak. Clone size appears in some rows only: once, few, many, or a class for an expanded clone.

J gene: TRBJ2-1
clone size: few
V gene: TRBV10-1
D gene: NA
CDR3 DNA: TGCGCCAGCAGTGAGTCGACTCGAGGGACACCAGGGATCAATGAGCAGTTCTTC
CDR3 protein: CASSESTRGTPGINEQFF

J gene: TRBJ1-5
clone size: NA
V gene: TRBV7-2
D gene: NA
CDR3 DNA: TGTGCCAGCAGCTTATGGGTAGGGGTTGGCAATCAGCCCCAGCATTTT
CDR3 protein: CASSLWVGVGNQPQHF

J gene: TRBJ2-4
clone size: NA
V gene: TRBV6-6
D gene: NA
CDR3 DNA: TGTGCCAGCAGTTACCAAGCACTCGTCCTGGGGGACATTCAGTACTTC
CDR3 protein: CASSYQALVLGDIQYF

J gene: TRBJ2-2
clone size: NA
V gene: TRBV5-4
D gene: TRBD2
CDR3 DNA: TGTGCCAGCGGTCGGCTAGCGGACACCGGGGAGCTGTTTTTT
CDR3 protein: CASGRLADTGELFF

J gene: TRBJ2-1
clone size: once
V gene: TRBV11-2
D gene: TRBD2
CDR3 DNA: TGTGCCAGCAGCTTAGTCGGGACTAGCGGAACGGGTGAGCAGTTCTTC
CDR3 protein: CASSLVGTSGTGEQFF

J gene: TRBJ2-4
clone size: many
V gene: TRBV4-1
D gene: NA
CDR3 DNA: TGCGCCAGCAGCCCTCTGGGGTCTGGACAGCCAAACATTCAGTACTTC
CDR3 protein: CASSPLGSGQPNIQYF

J gene: TRBJ1-2
clone size: NA
V gene: TRBV2
D gene: NA
CDR3 DNA: TGTGCCAGCAGCGTACAGGGAGTCACAGACTATGGCTACACCTTC
CDR3 protein: CASSVQGVTDYGYTF

J gene: TRBJ2-2
clone size: once
V gene: TRBV4-1
D gene: TRBD2
CDR3 DNA: TGCGCCAGCAGCCAAGCCCACGGAACCTTTAGCGGGAAGAACACCGGGGAGCTGTTTTTT
CDR3 protein: CASSQAHGTFSGKNTGELFF

J gene: TRBJ1-2
clone size: NA
V gene: TRBV7-3
D gene: NA
CDR3 DNA: TGTGCCAGCAGCTTAAGCAGGGGAGCTCTTTCTGGCTACACCTTC
CDR3 protein: CASSLSRGALSGYTF

J gene: TRBJ2-5
clone size: many
V gene: TRBV5-4
D gene: NA
CDR3 DNA: TGTGCCAGCAGCGGGGGGCGCGAGGAGACCCAGTACTTC
CDR3 protein: CASSGGREETQYF

J gene: TRBJ2-6
clone size: NA
V gene: TRBV7-9
D gene: TRBD1
CDR3 DNA: TGTGCCAGCAGGAATACAGGGGGCATGGTTGGGGCCAACGTCCTGACTTTC
CDR3 protein: CASRNTGGMVGANVLTF

J gene: TRBJ2-1
clone size: NA
V gene: TRBV9
D gene: NA
CDR3 DNA: TGTGCCAGCAGCCCCCCAGCGGTATCCTACAATGAGCAGTTCTTC
CDR3 protein: CASSPPAVSYNEQFF

J gene: TRBJ2-5
clone size: NA
V gene: TRBV5-6
D gene: NA
CDR3 DNA: TGTGCCAGCAGCTTGGTCGGCAGTGAGACGGCGACCCAGTACTTC
CDR3 protein: CASSLVGSETATQYF

J gene: TRBJ2-3
clone size: once
V gene: TRBV28
D gene: NA
CDR3 DNA: TGTGCCAGCAGTTTCCTTTCTCCGGGGATAGATACGCAGTATTTT
CDR3 protein: CASSFLSPGIDTQYF

J gene: TRBJ2-7
clone size: NA
V gene: TRBV9
D gene: NA
CDR3 DNA: TGTGCCAGCAGTCGTCGAGGGGGGCCAAGCTCCTACGAGCAGTACTTC
CDR3 protein: CASSRRGGPSSYEQYF

J gene: TRBJ2-3
clone size: once
V gene: TRBV15
D gene: NA
CDR3 DNA: TGTGCCACCAGCAGAGATTGGGCGGCTAGCGTACGCCTCACAGATACGCAGTATTTT
CDR3 protein: CATSRDWAASVRLTDTQYF

J gene: TRBJ1-1
clone size: NA
V gene: TRBV19
D gene: NA
CDR3 DNA: TGTGCCAGTAGTAGCTACGGGGGCTTTTCGGTGAACACTGAAGCTTTCTTT
CDR3 protein: CASSSYGGFSVNTEAFF

J gene: TRBJ2-7
clone size: NA
V gene: TRBV29-1
D gene: NA
CDR3 DNA: TGCAGCGTTAGAGGGGCCGAGCAGTACTTC
CDR3 protein: CSVRGAEQYF

J gene: TRBJ2-2
clone size: NA
V gene: TRBV28
D gene: NA
CDR3 DNA: TGTGCCAGCAGAGGACACTTAGCGAACACCGGGGAGCTGTTTTTT
CDR3 protein: CASRGHLANTGELFF

J gene: TRBJ1-1
clone size: few
V gene: TRBV19
D gene: NA
CDR3 DNA: TGTGCCAGTAGTACGCAGTCTTTCCCTGAAGCTTTCTTT
CDR3 protein: CASSTQSFPEAFF

J gene: TRBJ2-5
clone size: NA
V gene: TRBV6-5
D gene: NA
CDR3 DNA: TGTGCCAGCAGTCTAGGAGGGACCCAGTACTTC
CDR3 protein: CASSLGGTQYF

J gene: TRBJ2-7
clone size: NA
V gene: TRBV5-1
D gene: TRBD1
CDR3 DNA: TGCGCCAGCAGCTTGGCCCTAGGGGACAGGGACCTCGCCTACGAGCAGTACTTC
CDR3 protein: CASSLALGDRDLAYEQYF

J gene: TRBJ2-7
clone size: many
V gene: TRBV11-2
D gene: NA
CDR3 DNA: TGTGCCAGCAGCTTAGGGGCTTGGCAGTACTTC
CDR3 protein: CASSLGAWQYF

J gene: TRBJ2-2
clone size: NA
V gene: TRBV30
D gene: NA
CDR3 DNA: TGTGCCTGGAGCTTAACCCGTGTATGGACTCACACCGGGGAGCTGTTTTTT
CDR3 protein: CAWSLTRVWTHTGELFF

J gene: TRBJ1-5
clone size: few
V gene: TRBV10-3
D gene: TRBD1
CDR3 DNA: TGTGCAAGCAGGGGGGGGGACTTCAATCAGCCCCAGCATTTT
CDR3 protein: CASRGGDFNQPQHF

J gene: TRBJ2-7
clone size: NA
V gene: TRBV7-3
D gene: NA
CDR3 DNA: TGTGCCAGCAGCAAAGGAGGGGCAGCGAGGAACGAGCAGTACTTC
CDR3 protein: CASSKGGAARNEQYF

J gene: TRBJ1-3
clone size: NA
V gene: TRBV5-6
D gene: NA
CDR3 DNA: TGTGCCAGCAGCTTGGGGGGTCCCACTGGAAACACCATATATTTT
CDR3 protein: CASSLGGPTGNTIYF

J gene: TRBJ1-1
clone size: NA
V gene: TRBV7-6
D gene: NA
CDR3 DNA: TGTGCCAGCAGCCTCAACCAGGGACCCACTGAAGCTTTCTTT
CDR3 protein: CASSLNQGPTEAFF

J gene: TRBJ2-7
clone size: NA
V gene: TRBV7-2
D gene: NA
CDR3 DNA: TGTGCCAGCTCTCCGAGTCGAAGCTCCTACGAGCAGTACTTC
CDR3 protein: CASSPSRSSYEQYF

J gene: TRBJ2-1
clone size: NA
V gene: TRBV5-1
D gene: TRBD2
CDR3 DNA: TGCGCCAGCAGCCCGCGTGTTAGCGGGAGTAATGAGCAGTTCTTC
CDR3 protein: CASSPRVSGSNEQFF

J gene: TRBJ2-2
clone size: once
V gene: TRBV19
D gene: NA
CDR3 DNA: TGTGCCAGTAGTATCGATAGGGCAGGGACCGGGGAGCTGTTTTTT
CDR3 protein: CASSIDRAGTGELFF

J gene: TRBJ2-7
clone size: NA
V gene: TRBV2
D gene: TRBD2
CDR3 DNA: TGTGCCAGCAGTGTCCCAGGACTAGCGGGCACGCCTACCTACGAGCAGTACTTC
CDR3 protein: CASSVPGLAGTPTYEQYF